A selection of T cell receptor beta chains follows, all from one sample in a study of CD8+ T cells in alopecia areata. Using immunoSEQ multiplex PCR, the repertoire was profiled, and TCRdb retains in-frame clones only, with some absent. The sample shows 90,000 to 100,000 clones, 41% of them seen only once. The sequenced sample was CD4+ T cells sorted from blood. These TCRs come from a human donor with alopecia areata. The conserved cysteine and the conserved F or W are not part of the CDR3 here.

v_call	cdr3_aa
TRBV11-2	ASSLTGAGYEQY
TRBV27	ASSLKLAGLTDTQY
TRBV30	AWSVGLYEQY
TRBV28	ASSQPRGTEY
TRBV14	ASSLQPSRNTEAF
TRBV29-1	SVRQRLAYEQY
TRBV5-1	ASSPEGVGPQH
TRBV2	ASSELGTGNTGELF
TRBV25-1	ASGRGNYGYT
TRBV7-2	ASSLAGFRQNTEAF
TRBV9	ASSVGMLGNTGELF
TRBV29-1	SVMGGEPSDTQY
TRBV28	ASSPSRTGRTDTQY
TRBV30	AWNNRDARFRDTQY
TRBV27	ASSSFINRGQETQY
TRBV2	ASIIERANTGELF
TRBV2	ASRDRGGYGYT
TRBV9	ASSVATSGRGEQY
TRBV29-1	SVQKVGGRTDTQY
TRBV12-5	ASGLVTGQGIHEQY
TRBV5-4	AMTDRGVTDTQY
TRBV19	ASSIAAGTYTGELF
TRBV14	ASSLRTGGAGANVLT
TRBV5-6	ASSFGTGGIYEQY
TRBV5-1	ASSLRQGDDEQY
TRBV27	ASSPRYRGIMDQPQH
TRBV19	ASSVGGYEQY
TRBV29-1	SVGPSANTEAF
TRBV28	ASSARLAEGTDTQY
TRBV28	ASSLYLGGYGYT
TRBV12-5	ASGPTPSPVYNEQF
TRBV7-6	ASSPGGTGELF
TRBV5-1	ASRLVLLDTEAF
TRBV6-5	ASSPSGTGRELF
TRBV7-9	ASSPLGGETQY
TRBV30	AWTQRQGAF
TRBV2	ASNRDRIKTDTQY
TRBV29-1	SVEGLNNEQF
TRBV7-2	ASSPVGSGANVLT
TRBV5-1	ASSLTAVNTEAF
TRBV29-1	SVEKGQGYGYT
TRBV7-2	ASSSRTDTQY
TRBV25-1	ASSGLAGRNEQY
TRBV2	ASRLALTASSSYEQY
TRBV30	AWSNPLRDYSTDTQY
TRBV29-1	SPWDREWPQH
TRBV6-5	ASSYSRMGGRGEQY
TRBV25-1	ASSPDRGKNEQY
TRBV29-1	SGGGGSYEQY
TRBV30	AWSAGLAAKETQY
TRBV6-5	ASGTSGTDTQY
TRBV6-5	ARGLGTASYNEQF
TRBV30	AWSPQVDEAF
TRBV18	ASSPIPGYYGYT